The T cell receptor (beta chain) described here comes from a study of metastatic and nonmetastatic thyroid tumors. Study results and caveats: For both blood and tumor, malignant thyroid tumors reportedly showed significantly higher TCR beta diversity than benign nodules did.

The CDR3 totals 15 residues. CDR1 is SGHNT and CDR2 is YYREEE in the germline V gene (reference sequence). Thyroid surgery took place with no prior treatment in any patient. Note on this clone: Antigen: not known. This may come from a read error, since a much larger clone is one base off.

Original analysis: Built for papillary thyroid cancer, a distant-metastasis classifier drew on CDR3 differences across clinicopathological groups. MiXCR reprocessed the PCR reads for TCRdb. The V and J calls were determined by TCRdb, not by the authors. The sample lists about 20,000 clones, 20% to 25% occurring once. The sample was blood. This TCR was sampled from a male donor with papillary thyroid cancer or a benign thyroid nodule (not recorded which). Some clones in this sample may be carry-over from other donors' samples. The V and J genes are TRBV5-4 and TRBJ1-2, with D uncertain. CDR3 sequence: CARSLVSRTDYGYTF. The CDR3 coding sequence is TGTGCCAGAAGCTTGGTCTCTCGGACGGACTATGGCTACACCTTC.